This TCR beta chain is drawn from a study of blood T cell repertoires in COVID-19. Study-level background: The United States, Italy and Spain were the sources of the acute and convalescent COVID-19 samples. From T cells, B-cell-depleted T cells, or PBMCs came the material, which was cDNA or gDNA.

Germline V gives CDR1 SGHTA, CDR2 FQGNSA. The CDR3 loop spans 18 amino acids. Losses at the gene ends were 0 bases for V and 0 bases for J; bases not matched to a gene: 5. In the source study's methods: Reference gene primer amplification in the assay estimated nucleated cell counts. Data came from immunoSEQ multiplex PCR; TCRdb stores just in-frame clones and leaves some out. The V and J calls and clone size come from that table; D and trimming were worked out from the DNA. Among about 78,000 clones listed, roughly 86% were seen once. The sequenced sample consisted of peripheral blood. This clonotype originated in a middle-aged man with active or convalescent COVID-19. This chain connects TRBV7-2 to TRBJ2-1; TRBD2 agrees at 10 bases. The CDR3 loop reads CASSLAGLAGVSYNEQFF. CDR3 bases: TGTGCCAGCAGCTTAGCGGGGCTAGCGGGGGTCTCCTACAATGAGCAGTTCTTC.